This TCR beta chain appears in the sequencing data of a study of technical replicates of blood from a few donors. Germline V gene data show CDR1 as SGDLS and CDR2 as YYNGEE. Trimming removed 2 bases from V and 1 base from J, with 7 bases in between. The CDR3 loop spans 14 amino acids. This table comes from immunoSEQ multiplex PCR, and its TCRdb copy is limited to in-frame clones, with some not included. The table records 75,000 to 90,000 clones, 85% to 95% of them present only once. The receptor was derived from a human donor in good health. Material for sequencing was T cells isolated from PBMCs. V is TRBV9 and J is TRBJ1-3, with a weak D call TRBD1 (5 bases). The CDR3 nucleotides read TGTGCCAGCAGCGTTCAGGGTTCTGGAAACACCATATATTTT. It yields the protein CASSVQGSGNTIYF.